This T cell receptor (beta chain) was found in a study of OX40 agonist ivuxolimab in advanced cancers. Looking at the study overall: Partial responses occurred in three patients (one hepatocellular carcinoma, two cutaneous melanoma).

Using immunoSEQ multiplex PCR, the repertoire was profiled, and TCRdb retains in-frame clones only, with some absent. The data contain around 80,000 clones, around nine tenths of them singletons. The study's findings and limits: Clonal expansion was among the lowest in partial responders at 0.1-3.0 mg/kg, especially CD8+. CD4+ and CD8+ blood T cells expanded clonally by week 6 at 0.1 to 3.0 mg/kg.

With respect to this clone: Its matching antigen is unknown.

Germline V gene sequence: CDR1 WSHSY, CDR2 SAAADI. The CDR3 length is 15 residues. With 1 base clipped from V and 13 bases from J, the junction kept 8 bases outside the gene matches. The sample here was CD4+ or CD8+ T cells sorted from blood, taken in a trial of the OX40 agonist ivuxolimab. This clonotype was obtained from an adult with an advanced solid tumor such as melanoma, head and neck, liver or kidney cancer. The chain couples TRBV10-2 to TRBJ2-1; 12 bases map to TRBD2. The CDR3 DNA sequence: TGCGCCAGCAGTGAGTTGGCTAGCGGGGGGGCAGACCAGTTCTTC. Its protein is CASSELASGGADQFF.